This TCR beta chain was recorded in a study of radiotherapy plus CTLA-4 blockade in lung cancer. The study, taken as a whole, reports: TCR clones from tumors expanded in blood after radiotherapy plus ipilimumab.

Generated by immunoSEQ multiplex PCR, the TCRdb table keeps only in-frame clones and is missing some. Of approximately 83,000 clones in the sample, over 70% were seen once. The CDR3 extends over 14 amino acids. V gave up 4 bases and J gave up 0 bases, with 10 bases separating them. Germline loops: CDR1 GTSNPN, CDR2 SVGIG (reference sequence). For this clone: Its antigen is as yet unknown.

The receptor comes from a human donor with non-small cell lung cancer who had a partial response to radiotherapy plus ipilimumab. Some clones in this sample may be carry-over from other donors' samples. The chain employs TRBV30 and TRBJ2-1, with a possible D match to TRBD2 (6 bases). The source material was peripheral blood, sampled from a patient treated with radiotherapy plus ipilimumab. DNA for the CDR3: TGTGCCTGGACCGGGACTCGCTCCTACAATGAGCAGTTCTTC. Translated, it gives CAWTGTRSYNEQFF. The whole variable domain, remainder taken from reference TRBV30 and TRBJ2-1, is SQTIHQWPATLVQPVGSPLSLECTVEGTSNPNLYWYRQAAGRGLQLLFYSVGIGQISSEVPQNLSASRPQDRQFILSSKKLLLSDSGFYLCAWTGTRSYNEQFFGPGTRLTVL.